This T cell receptor (beta chain) was sequenced in a study of OX40 agonist ivuxolimab in advanced cancers. Study-level background: Across the patients, intravenous ivuxolimab was delivered every 2 weeks at 0.01 to 10 mg/kg. Study-wide points: Clonal expansion was among the lowest in partial responders at 0.1-3.0 mg/kg, especially CD8+.

Worth noting for this clone: Antigen: not known.

Clones were sequenced by immunoSEQ multiplex PCR, and TCRdb holds only the in-frame ones, with some missing. The data contain about 40,000 clones, 88% of them singletons. Germline CDR1 reads SGHKS; CDR2 reads YYEKEE (reference sequence). Trimming removed 4 bases from V and 5 bases from J, with 7 bases in between. The CDR3 spans 11 residues. V and J are TRBV5-5 and TRBJ2-7, with D unclear. The sequence was obtained from an adult with an advanced solid tumor such as melanoma, head and neck, liver or kidney cancer. The sample in question was CD4+ or CD8+ T cells sorted from blood, obtained in a trial of the OX40 agonist ivuxolimab. CDR3 sequence reads: CASSLSNEQYF. For the CDR3, the DNA is TGTGCCAGCAGCCTCTCGAACGAGCAGTACTTC.